Detailed here is one T cell receptor beta chain. V lost 0 bases, J lost 4 bases, and 3 bases stayed unmatched. Germline CDR1 and CDR2: SGHDT and YYEEEE. The CDR3 loop spans 15 amino acids. This sample is drawn from a study of blood T cell repertoires in COVID-19. Study overall: The study drew acute and convalescent COVID-19 samples from the United States, Italy and Spain.

Seattle enrolled patients during active infection and tracked them longitudinally. Original data processing: Scientists estimated how many nucleated cells there were by amplifying reference gene primers. Clones were read by immunoSEQ multiplex PCR, and TCRdb kept only the in-frame ones, dropping some. V and J calls and clone size follow that table, whereas D and trimming were derived from the DNA. The table records under 250,000 clones, about 93% of them present only once. The V call is TRBV5-6, the J call TRBJ2-7, with 11 bases lining up with TRBD1. The sequencing input was peripheral blood. This receptor was obtained from a man aged 55-75 years with COVID-19, enrolled during active disease. CDR3 residues: CASSLGGTGGYEQYF. CDR3 coding DNA: TGTGCCAGCAGCTTGGGTGGGACAGGGGGGTACGAGCAGTACTTC.